This TCR beta chain was identified during a study of blood T cell repertoires in COVID-19. In the study overall: Acute and convalescent COVID-19 specimens originated in the United States, Italy and Spain. PBMCs, B-cell-depleted T cells, or T cells were the source of the cDNA or gDNA that made up the material.

V gave up 7 bases and J gave up 4 bases; unmatched junction bases: 10. CDR3 length: 15 amino acids. The V gene's germline CDR1 is MNHEY and CDR2 SVGAGI. The data were produced by immunoSEQ multiplex PCR, yet TCRdb's version contains in-frame clones alone and is incomplete. Counted here are 150,000 to 200,000 clones, around 84% occurring once; the ten biggest clones make up roughly 19%. This clone was recorded only once. Sequenced: peripheral blood. The chain couples TRBV6-5 to TRBJ2-7; TRBD1 matches 10 bases. The sequence derives from a woman older than 75 with acute or convalescent COVID-19. The CDR3 nucleotides are TGTGCCAGCAATCGAGGGACAGGGGCCAATTACGAGCAGTACTTC. It encodes CASNRGTGANYEQYF.